The 23 T cell receptor beta chains reported below all come from one sample, sequenced in a study of blood T cell repertoires in COVID-19. Some clones are missing from TCRdb's copy, which holds only in-frame ones; the method was immunoSEQ multiplex PCR. The table records 150,000 to 200,000 clones, 86% of them present only once. The sequencing sample was made of peripheral blood. The receptors were gathered from a woman aged 25 to 39 with active or convalescent COVID-19.

This chain joins TRBV19 and TRBJ2-3, with a weak D call TRBD2 (5 bases). There are 14 residues in the CDR3. Deletions cut 3 bases from V and 2 bases from J, with 9 bases between. From germline, CDR1 is LNHDA and CDR2 SQIVND (reference sequence). Here the CDR3 reads CASSMRTLTDTQYF. The CDR3 nucleotides are TGTGCCAGTAGTATGCGGACTCTCACAGATACGCAGTATTTT.

The J gene is TRBJ1-2, the V gene TRBV21-1; the table names TRBD1, a call not compared with the DNA. TRBV21-1 is given as a pseudogene. The CDR3 contains 16 residues. CDR3 sequence: CASSKDGQRQVYGYTF. The CDR3 region has the DNA TGTGCCAGCAGCAAAGATGGTCAACGACAAGTCTATGGCTACACCTTC.

The rearrangement joins TRBV10-1 to TRBJ2-1; D call uncertain. Germline V gene data show CDR1 as WNHNN and CDR2 as SYGVQD (reference sequence). The ends were cut back, 8 bases at V and 0 bases at J, with 8 bases in the middle. This CDR3 comprises 13 residues. The CDR3 region is CASGSGSYNEQFF. CDR3 DNA: TGCGCCAGCGGCAGTGGCTCCTACAATGAGCAGTTCTTC.

The chain is built from TRBV27 and TRBJ2-1; TRBD1 matches at 9 bases. Per the germline V gene, CDR1 is MNHEY and CDR2 is SMNVEV (reference sequence). V dropped 6 bases and J dropped 7; count of bases not matched to a gene: 13. There are 16 residues in the CDR3. CDR3: CASSGTGLTSSNEQFF. As DNA, the CDR3 is TGTGCCAGCAGCGGGACAGGGCTGACTAGTTCGAATGAGCAGTTCTTC.

The chain uses TRBV7-2 and TRBJ2-7; 9 positions agree with TRBD1. V was pared by 1 base and J by 2 bases, with 3 bases of the junction left unmatched. This CDR3 contains 15 residues. CDR1 is SGHTA, CDR2 FQGNSA, per germline. DNA for the CDR3: TGTGCCAGCAGCTTAGACCGGGACAGGGCCTACGAGCAGTACTTC. Amino acid sequence: CASSLDRDRAYEQYF.

The chain combines TRBV28 with TRBJ2-1; possibly TRBD2 for D (6 bases). Germline lookup yields CDR1 MDHEN and CDR2 SYDVKM. The CDR3 has 13 amino acids. V dropped 10 bases and J dropped 2 bases, with 12 bases sitting between them. This chain's CDR3 is CAIAEGPYNEQFF. In DNA form, the CDR3 reads TGTGCCATAGCGGAGGGCCCCTACAATGAGCAGTTCTTC.

This chain links TRBV18 with TRBJ1-2, with 10 bases identical to TRBD1. V shed 3 bases and J 6 bases; nucleotides not matched to a gene: 7. There are 15 residues in the CDR3. Germline V CDR1 and CDR2: KGHSH, LQKENI. DNA for the CDR3: TGTGCCAGCTCACCTTCCGCCGGGACAGGGGATGGCTACACCTTC. It specifies CASSPSAGTGDGYTF.

The V call is TRBV2, the J call TRBJ2-5; 7 bases match TRBD1. V dropped 7 bases and J dropped 5; count of bases not matched to a gene: 13. Germline loops: CDR1 SNHLY, CDR2 FYNNEI. The CDR3 totals 15 residues. The CDR3 spells CASTHRGWARETQYF. The CDR3 bases are TGTGCCAGCACTCACAGGGGTTGGGCTAGGGAGACCCAGTACTTC.

The V and J genes are TRBV3-1 (or the pseudogene TRBV3-2) and TRBJ2-5, with 7 bases that match TRBD1. Germline CDR1 LGHDT, CDR2 YNNKEL (reference sequence). CDR3 size: 13 residues. The V and J ends lost 4 bases and 9 bases, in that order; junction bases with no gene match: 8. DNA for the CDR3: TGTGCCAGCAGCCCCTCAGGGGGAGCTGCCCAGTACTTC. This codes for CASSPSGGAAQYF.

In its sample, this clone was seen once. The V call is TRBV28, the J call TRBJ2-1; D is ambiguous. Trimming cost V 4 bases and J 4 bases, with 5 bases left between them. Looked up from germline, CDR1 is MDHEN and CDR2 is SYDVKM. The CDR3 sequence is 12 residues long. The chain's CDR3 is CASSSPYNEQFF. The CDR3 DNA sequence: TGTGCCAGCAGTTCCCCGTACAATGAGCAGTTCTTC.

The J gene is TRBJ2-3, the V gene TRBV5-6; 13 bases match TRBD2. This CDR3 contains 16 residues. Germline V gene data show CDR1 as SGHDT and CDR2 as YYEEEE. V lost 6 bases, J lost 4 bases, and 8 bases stayed unmatched. The CDR3 nucleotides are TGTGCCAGCACCGATAGGGGACTAGCGGGGCCAGATACGCAGTATTTT. This translates into CASTDRGLAGPDTQYF.

The chain combines TRBV5-6 with TRBJ1-2, with D unresolved. The ends were cut back, 0 bases at V and 7 bases at J, with 13 bases in the middle. This CDR3 comprises 14 residues. CDR1 is SGHDT, CDR2 YYEEEE, per germline. In DNA, the CDR3 is TGTGCCAGCAGCTTGGTTAGCGCCGACGGTGGCTACACCTTC. It encodes CASSLVSADGGYTF.

This chain connects TRBV7-2 to TRBJ1-2; 11 bases match TRBD1. Germline V lookup: CDR1 SGHTA, CDR2 FQGNSA. V lost 5 bases and J lost 4; bases outside the gene matches: 6. The CDR3 loop spans 15 amino acids. CDR3 in amino acids: CASSPGTGGVYGYTF. The CDR3 nucleotides read TGTGCCAGCAGCCCTGGGACAGGGGGTGTCTATGGCTACACCTTC.

The rearrangement uses TRBV5-8 and TRBJ1-1; D uncertain. The length of the CDR3 is 13 residues. With 2 bases removed from V and 2 bases from J, the gap between germline ends came to 7 bases. Germline values: CDR1 SGHTS, CDR2 YDEGEE. CDR3 in DNA: TGTGCCAGCAGCTTCGAGCTAAACACTGAAGCTTTCTTT. Translation: CASSFELNTEAFF.

The CDR3 DNA sequence: TGTGCCAGCAGTTTAGACCGGGACAGTGTCTCCTACGAGCAGTACTTC. It codes for CASSLDRDSVSYEQYF. The V call is TRBV2, the J call TRBJ2-7; 7 positions agree with TRBD1. With 5 bases clipped from V and 0 bases from J, the junction kept 10 bases outside the gene matches. CDR1 and CDR2 (germline): SNHLY, FYNNEI. This CDR3 spans 16 amino acids. The whole variable domain, remainder taken from reference TRBV2 and TRBJ2-7, is EPEVTQTPSHQVTQMGQEVILRCVPISNHLYFYWYRQILGQKVEFLVSFYNNEISEKSEIFDDQFSVERPDGSNFTLKIRSTKLEDSAMYFCASSLDRDSVSYEQYFGPGTRLTVT.

This clone was observed once. This chain uses TRBV6-5 with TRBJ1-5, with D unresolved. CDR3 length: 15 residues. CDR1 and CDR2 from the germline V gene are MNHEY and SVGAGI. The ends were cut back, 4 bases at V and 2 bases at J, with 12 bases in the middle. Here the CDR3 reads CASSWRRGGNQPQHF. The CDR3 nucleotides are TGTGCCAGCAGTTGGAGACGCGGGGGCAATCAGCCCCAGCATTTT.

The V call is TRBV5-1, the J call TRBJ2-7; 8 bases map to TRBD1. Germline CDR1 is SGHRS and CDR2 is YFSETQ. J gave up 7 bases and V 2 bases, and 5 bases lay outside the gene matches. CDR3 length equals 13 residues. The chain's CDR3 is CASSFGTGEEQYF. As DNA, the CDR3 is TGCGCCAGCAGCTTCGGGACAGGAGAAGAGCAGTACTTC.

This chain joins TRBV9 and TRBJ2-4, with D tentatively TRBD1 (6 bases). The CDR3 is made up of 16 amino acids. From germline, CDR1 is SGDLS and CDR2 YYNGEE. V lost 4 bases, J lost 0 bases, and 14 bases lay in between. Here the CDR3 DNA reads TGTGCCAGCAGCCCAGGGGACACCTTAGCCAAAAACATTCAGTACTTC. As protein: CASSPGDTLAKNIQYF.

V usage is TRBV11-2 and J usage is TRBJ2-5; 7 nucleotides line up with TRBD2. Unmatched junction bases numbered 10, after V lost 1 base and J lost 5 bases. The CDR3 spans 16 residues. Germline CDR1 SGHAT, CDR2 FQNNGV. The CDR3 sequence: CASSLGLREGRETQYF. Written as DNA, the CDR3 is TGTGCCAGCAGCTTAGGGCTTAGGGAGGGCCGGGAGACCCAGTACTTC.

This clone was detected a few times. V gene TRBV6-5 combines with J gene TRBJ1-2; D possibly corresponds to TRBD1 (6 bases). V lost 7 bases to trimming and J lost 4 bases, with 16 bases between them. The CDR3 contains 14 residues. Germline values: CDR1 MNHEY, CDR2 SVGAGI. CDR3 residues: CASTQGPPAYGYTF. The CDR3 DNA is TGTGCCAGCACCCAGGGGCCCCCTGCCTATGGCTACACCTTC.

This clone was seen a single time. V gene TRBV6-5 combines with J gene TRBJ2-2; 8 bases are a match to TRBD2. The V gene's germline CDR1 is MNHEY and CDR2 SVGAGI. The CDR3 has 15 amino acids. V trimming: 3 bases; J trimming: 5 bases; junction bases outside the gene matches: 5. Written as DNA, the CDR3 is TGTGCCAGCAGTTATAGCGGGGCGGGAACCGGGGAGCTGTTTTTT. Translation gives CASSYSGAGTGELFF.

The genes are TRBV19 and TRBJ1-5, with TRBD1 matching over 9 bases. Trimming removed 7 bases from V and 0 bases from J; junction bases left unmatched: 7. Looked up from germline, CDR1 is LNHDA and CDR2 is SQIVND (reference sequence). This CDR3 is 16 amino acids long. The CDR3 region is CASNPTGGYSNQPQHF. CDR3 in DNA: TGTGCCAGTAATCCGACAGGGGGGTATAGCAATCAGCCCCAGCATTTT.

CDR3 DNA: TGTGCCAGCAGTTTATCGCTGGGACAGGGGGCCTCTGAAGCTTTCTTT. This encodes CASSLSLGQGASEAFF. The chain has TRBV27 and TRBJ1-1, with 12 bases that match TRBD1. The germline V gene has CDR1 MNHEY and CDR2 SMNVEV (reference sequence). The CDR3 sequence is 16 residues long. The trim removed 0 bases at V and 6 bases at J, leaving 5 bases unmatched.